A single sample is the source of the 17 T cell receptor beta chains below, sequenced in a study of regulatory T cells in long-lasting Graves disease. Arm-PCR with iRepertoire HTBI primers amplified the CDR3 regions for these TCR beta libraries. TCRdb analysed the multiplex PCR reads with MiXCR anew, one entry per CDR3 protein. The data hold around 250,000 distinct CDR3 sequences, with roughly 18% observed a single time. Time point denoted: newly diagnosed GD, antithyroid drugs for less than 3 months. After RNA was extracted from PBMCs, the TCR library was made from it. The data also belong to a second study, concerning T cells in Graves' hyperthyroidism and ophthalmopathy.

The specimen comprised peripheral blood mononuclear cells (PBMCs), sampled at new diagnosis, from a patient treated with antithyroid drugs. The receptors were sampled from a woman in her 30s with Graves disease.

With respect to this clonotype: A far larger clone is off by one base, so a read error is likely. The DNA of the CDR3 is TGTGCCAGCAGCTCCAGACTAGCGGGGCAAGAGACCCAGTACTTC. Protein: CASSSRLAGQETQYF. V is TRBV11-3 and J is TRBJ2-5; 11 bases map to TRBD2. The trim removed 4 bases at V and 2 bases at J, leaving 3 bases unmatched. The CDR3 loop spans 15 amino acids. The V gene's germline CDR1 is SGHNT and CDR2 YENEEA.

The chain uses TRBV20-1 and TRBJ2-1; 11 positions agree with TRBD2. Germline V gene sequence: CDR1 DFQATT, CDR2 SNEGSKA (reference sequence). With V trimmed by 3 bases and J by 5 bases, 12 bases remained unmatched. The CDR3 is 17 amino acids. This CDR3 reads CSASGLAGGLKHNEQFF. CDR3 sequence (DNA): TGCAGTGCTAGCGGGCTAGCGGGGGGCCTGAAACACAATGAGCAGTTCTTC.

This clonotype showed up many times. The rearrangement uses TRBV20-1 and TRBJ2-2, with D perhaps TRBD1 (6 bases). This CDR3 comprises 14 residues. V was trimmed by 6 bases and J by 0 bases, leaving 11 bases between them. Germline assignment: CDR1 DFQATT and CDR2 SNEGSKA (reference sequence). The CDR3, as DNA: TGCAGTGCCATCCGGGACACGAACACCGGGGAGCTGTTTTTT. This translates into CSAIRDTNTGELFF.

To note about this clonotype: One base away lies a much larger clone, so this may be a sequencing read error. J is TRBJ1-1 and V is TRBV6-1; the match to TRBD1 covers 12 bases. The CDR3 consists of 13 residues. Germline loops: CDR1 MNHNS, CDR2 SASEGT. Germline trimming cut 8 bases from V and 5 bases from J; bases unmatched to any gene: 3. The chain's CDR3 is CASRDRGQTEAFF. The CDR3 bases are TGTGCCAGCCGGGACAGGGGGCAAACTGAAGCTTTCTTT.

This clonotype was observed at least ten times. The gene calls are TRBV29-1 and TRBJ1-5, with a weak D call TRBD1 (6 bases). CDR3 size: 13 residues. V gave up 5 bases and J gave up 3 bases, with 11 bases separating them. Germline CDR1 SQVTM, CDR2 ANQGSEA. As DNA, the CDR3 is TGCAGCGTTATGACAGGAACCAATCAGCCCCAGCATTTT. Translation: CSVMTGTNQPQHF.

The V and J genes are TRBV6-1 and TRBJ1-4; maybe TRBD1 (5 bases). Germline V gene lookup returns CDR1 MNHNS and CDR2 SASEGT. The CDR3 sequence is 16 residues long. V gave up 2 bases and J gave up 2 bases, with 12 bases separating them. For the CDR3, the DNA is TGTGCCAGCAGTGAATATTTTGGGGCCACTAATGAAAAACTGTTTTTT. Its protein product is CASSEYFGATNEKLFF.

This clonotype was detected many times. This sequence joins TRBV5-1 and TRBJ1-2, with TRBD1 identical over 8 bases. CDR1 is SGHRS and CDR2 is YFSETQ in the germline V gene. The V segment lost 0 bases and the J segment 4 bases; nucleotides outside the gene matches: 8. The CDR3 runs to 16 residues. The CDR3 spells CASSLGPTGQAYGYTF. CDR3 coding DNA: TGCGCCAGCAGCTTGGGCCCCACGGGACAGGCCTATGGCTACACCTTC.

This clonotype was recorded many times. This chain links TRBV27 with TRBJ2-3; 9 bases line up with TRBD2. This CDR3 is built from 16 residues. After removal of 5 bases from V and 4 bases from J, the junction contained 10 bases not matched to a gene. The germline gives CDR1 MNHEY, CDR2 SMNVEV (reference sequence). The CDR3 sequence is CASSLGLAGPSDTQYF. As DNA, the CDR3 is TGTGCCAGCAGTCTTGGCCTAGCGGGGCCGTCAGATACGCAGTATTTT.

The gene calls are TRBV20-1 and TRBJ1-1, with a tentative D call TRBD1 (5 bases). The CDR3 spans 13 residues. The V gene lost 6 bases and the J gene lost 5 bases, with 16 bases spanning the gap. CDR1 is DFQATT, CDR2 SNEGSKA, per germline (reference sequence). CDR3 bases: TGCAGTGCACCCCACGGGGGGGGGACTGAAGCTTTCTTT. Translation gives CSAPHGGGTEAFF.

This clonotype was recorded many times. The CDR3: CASSFDSRVRGYTF. CDR3 DNA sequence: TGTGCCAGCAGCTTCGATTCGCGTGTGAGGGGCTACACCTTC. V usage is TRBV7-9 and J usage is TRBJ1-2, with unresolved D. V was shortened by 3 bases and J by 8 bases, with 16 bases between the two germline ends. Germline CDR1 SEHNR, CDR2 FQNEAQ (reference sequence). This CDR3 is 14 amino acids long.

The rearrangement links TRBV10-1 to TRBJ2-1; D unclear. The CDR3 covers 12 residues. CDR1 and CDR2 (germline): WNHNN, SYGVQD (reference sequence). Deletions cut 8 bases from V and 4 bases from J, with 9 bases between. The CDR3 DNA follows: TGCGCCAGCGCTGGAGATTACAATGAGCAGTTCTTC. Its protein product is CASAGDYNEQFF.

The gene calls are TRBV24-1 and TRBJ2-3, with 14 positions matching TRBD2. The CDR3 has 18 residues. The junction had 5 bases not matched to a gene; V was cut back by 2 bases and J by 2 bases. Germline V CDR1 and CDR2: KGHDR, SFDVKD. CDR3 loop: CATSDSGTSGGLTDTQYF. The CDR3 DNA reads TGTGCCACCAGTGATTCAGGGACTAGCGGGGGACTCACAGATACGCAGTATTTT.

This clonotype was recorded at least ten times. The rearrangement joins TRBV20-1 to TRBJ2-7; the D gene is possibly TRBD2 (5 bases). The V gene lost 1 base and the J gene lost 2 bases, with 15 bases spanning the gap. Germline V CDR1 and CDR2: DFQATT, SNEGSKA (reference sequence). CDR3 size: 15 residues. CDR3 DNA: TGCAGTGCTAGAGGTGGGAGCGGCGTCACCTACGAGCAGTACTTC. Its translation is CSARGGSGVTYEQYF.

In this sample, this clonotype turned up many times. This chain uses TRBV24-1 with TRBJ2-1, with 7 positions matching TRBD1. This CDR3 comprises 14 residues. CDR1 KGHDR and CDR2 SFDVKD come from the germline V gene. V lost 4 bases and J lost 9; bases outside the gene matches: 8. CDR3 bases: TGTGCCACCAGTGACGAGGGGGCGATGGGTGAGCAGTTCTTC. The encoded protein is CATSDEGAMGEQFF.

This clonotype has at least ten counts. The chain joins TRBV7-2 to TRBJ1-2; weak D call: TRBD1 (6 bases). CDR1 is SGHTA and CDR2 is FQGNSA in the germline V gene. The CDR3 has 17 residues. Trimming took off 1 base at V and 2 bases at J, with 17 bases between the two ends. The CDR3 DNA reads as TGTGCCAGCAGCTTAGAGGTCCTAGGGGGAGGGAACTATGGCTACACCTTC. Translation: CASSLEVLGGGNYGYTF.

This clonotype was seen at least ten times. The chain combines TRBV7-2 with TRBJ1-1; possibly TRBD1 for D (5 bases). This CDR3 comprises 15 residues. The ends were cut back, 7 bases at V and 2 bases at J, with 17 bases in the middle. Germline V gene lookup returns CDR1 SGHTA and CDR2 FQGNSA. Here the CDR3 DNA reads TGTGCCAGCACCCGAAGTAGGGGACCCAACACTGAAGCTTTCTTT. Translation gives CASTRSRGPNTEAFF.

This clonotype was seen many times. The chain employs TRBV28 and TRBJ2-3, with D maybe TRBD2 (6 bases). Germline-derived CDR1 and CDR2 are MDHEN and SYDVKM. The CDR3 contains 15 residues. V lost 2 bases and J lost 4, with 13 bases in between. CDR3 DNA: TGTGCCAGCAGTTTACGGGGGACTCTCTCAGATACGCAGTATTTT. Protein product: CASSLRGTLSDTQYF. Filled out from reference TRBV28 and TRBJ2-3, the complete variable domain reads DVKVTQSSRYLVKRTGEKVFLECVQDMDHENMFWYRQDPGLGLRLIYFSYDVKMKEKGDIPEGYSVSREKKERFSLILESASTNQTSMYLCASSLRGTLSDTQYFGPGTRLTVL.